This T cell receptor (beta chain) was recorded in a study of blood T cell repertoires in COVID-19. Study-wide context: Italy, Spain and the United States were the sources of the convalescent and acute COVID-19 samples. T cells, B-cell-depleted T cells, or PBMCs supplied cDNA or gDNA.

Original data processing: Amplifying reference gene primers gave estimates of nucleated cell counts. Generated by immunoSEQ multiplex PCR, the TCRdb table keeps only in-frame clones and is missing some. V and J calls and clone size follow that table, whereas D and trimming were derived from the DNA. The table includes about 440,000 clones, around 88% detected once. V was shortened by 1 base and J by 6 bases, with 16 bases between the two germline ends. Germline CDR1 is SGHTA and CDR2 is FQGTGA. The CDR3 runs 17 residues. Patients from Seattle were sampled longitudinally, starting during active infection.

The chain is built from TRBV7-3 and TRBJ1-6; D call uncertain. The TCR was taken from a woman in her forties or fifties with COVID-19, enrolled during active disease. Sequencing was performed on peripheral blood. For the CDR3, the DNA is TGTGCCAGCAGCTTAATGGTGGTTAGTGGTGCTAATTCACCCCTCCACTTT. This codes for CASSLMVVSGANSPLHF.